This T cell receptor beta chain was sequenced during a study of T cells after yellow fever vaccination. Study details: Low-cell-number fractions were prepared with SMART-Seq v4 Ultra Low Input. Findings and limits, study-wide: Although most clonotypes did not, a small share appeared in both CD4 and CD8 compartments.

The 5'RACE template-switching step produced TCR cDNA and added a universal primer site and UMIs. From the 5' RACE reads, TCRdb called clonotypes with MiXCR, one entry per CDR3 protein. The repertoire holds more than 95,000 distinct CDR3 sequences, roughly 15% seen once, with roughly 45% in the top ten. In its sample, this clonotype was seen a few times. The antigen remains unidentified. The CDR3 has 13 amino acids. V gave up 3 bases and J gave up 4 bases, with 9 bases separating them. Germline V lookup: CDR1 SGHVS, CDR2 FQNEAQ. This clonotype was obtained from a young man who received the YFV17D yellow fever vaccine. This sample comprised CD8+ T cells sorted from PBMCs, obtained 5 days after the yellow fever booster vaccination. The chain employs TRBV7-8 and TRBJ1-2; D is ambiguous. The CDR3 reads CASSLKGFYGYTF. The CDR3 DNA sequence: TGTGCCAGCAGCTTGAAGGGATTCTATGGCTACACCTTC.